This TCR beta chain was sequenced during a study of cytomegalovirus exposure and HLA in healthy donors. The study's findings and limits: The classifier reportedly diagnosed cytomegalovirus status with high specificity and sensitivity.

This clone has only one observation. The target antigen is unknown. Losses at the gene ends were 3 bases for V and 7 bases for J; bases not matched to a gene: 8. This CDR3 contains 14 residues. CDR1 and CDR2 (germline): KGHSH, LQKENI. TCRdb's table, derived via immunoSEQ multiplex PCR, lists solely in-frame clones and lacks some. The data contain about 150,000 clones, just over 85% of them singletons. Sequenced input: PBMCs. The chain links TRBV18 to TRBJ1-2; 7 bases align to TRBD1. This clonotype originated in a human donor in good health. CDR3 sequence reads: CASSPQNRGFGYTF. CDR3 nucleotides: TGTGCCAGCTCACCCCAAAACAGGGGTTTTGGCTACACCTTC.